This T cell receptor (beta chain) was obtained from a study of cytomegalovirus exposure and HLA in healthy donors. As regards this clone: As yet, its antigen is unknown.

PCR involved 60 Vbeta and 13 Jbeta primers. Libraries were prepared by immunoSEQ multiplex PCR; TCRdb keeps only in-frame clonotypes and omits some of them. The sample contains tens of thousands of clones, around four fifths of which appear only once. Notes on the study in general: Based on reports, TCR beta sequences accurately predicted HLA-A and HLA-B alleles for most subjects. Three chains tied to CMV proved CMV antigen-specific in vitro. Another analysis was done later, and it associated 15,000 to 20,000 TCR beta sequences with HLA alleles at 0.05 false discovery rate. Prior analysis indicated that the majority of TCR beta V segments exhibited productivity approximately 87% or approximately 30% of the time.

V lost 2 bases and J 5 bases, leaving 12 bases between the germline ends. This CDR3 has 14 amino acids. Per germline, CDR1 SGHTA and CDR2 FQGNSA. Sequencing used PBMCs. The TCR originated in a woman aged 30 to 39 in good health and CMV-seronegative. This chain links TRBV7-2 with TRBJ1-1; possible D gene TRBD1, 5 bases. The CDR3 coding sequence is TGTGCCAGCAGCTTACGGGGGGAGGGAACTGAAGCTTTCTTT. Translation gives CASSLRGEGTEAFF.